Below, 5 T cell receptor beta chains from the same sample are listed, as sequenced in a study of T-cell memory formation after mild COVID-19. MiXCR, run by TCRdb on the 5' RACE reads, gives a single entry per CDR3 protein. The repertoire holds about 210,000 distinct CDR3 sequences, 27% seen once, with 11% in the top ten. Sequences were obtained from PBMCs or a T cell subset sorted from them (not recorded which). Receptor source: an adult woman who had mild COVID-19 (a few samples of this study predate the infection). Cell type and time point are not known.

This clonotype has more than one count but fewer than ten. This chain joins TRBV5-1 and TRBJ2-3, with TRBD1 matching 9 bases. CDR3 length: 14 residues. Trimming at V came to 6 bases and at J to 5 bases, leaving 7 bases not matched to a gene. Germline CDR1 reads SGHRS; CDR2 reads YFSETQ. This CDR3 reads CASTRDREGDTQYF. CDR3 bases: TGCGCCAGCACTCGGGACAGGGAAGGAGATACGCAGTATTTT.

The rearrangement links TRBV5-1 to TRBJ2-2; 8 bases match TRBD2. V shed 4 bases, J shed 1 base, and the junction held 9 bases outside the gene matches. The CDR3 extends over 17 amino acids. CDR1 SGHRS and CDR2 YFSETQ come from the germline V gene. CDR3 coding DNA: TGCGCCAGCAGCCCTGCTTTAGCGGGATGGAACACCGGGGAGCTGTTTTTT. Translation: CASSPALAGWNTGELFF.

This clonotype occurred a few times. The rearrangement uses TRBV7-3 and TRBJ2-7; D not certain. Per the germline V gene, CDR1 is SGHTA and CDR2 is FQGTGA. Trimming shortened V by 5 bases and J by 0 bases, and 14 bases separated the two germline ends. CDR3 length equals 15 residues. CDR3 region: CASSPGPNPSYEQYF. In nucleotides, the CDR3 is TGTGCCAGCAGCCCCGGACCAAACCCCTCCTACGAGCAGTACTTC.

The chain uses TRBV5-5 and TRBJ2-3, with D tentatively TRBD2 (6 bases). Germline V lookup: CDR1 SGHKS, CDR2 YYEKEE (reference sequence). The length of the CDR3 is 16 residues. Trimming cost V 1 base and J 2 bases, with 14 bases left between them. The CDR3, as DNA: TGTGCCAGCAGCTTGACTAGCAGCACACTCACAGATACGCAGTATTTT. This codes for CASSLTSSTLTDTQYF.

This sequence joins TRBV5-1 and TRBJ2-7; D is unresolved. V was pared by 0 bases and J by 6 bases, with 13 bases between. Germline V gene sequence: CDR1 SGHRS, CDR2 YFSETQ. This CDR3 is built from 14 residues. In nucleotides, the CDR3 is TGCGCCAGCAGCTTGGTCGTGCCCCCCAGCGAGCAGTACTTC. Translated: CASSLVVPPSEQYF.